A single sample is the source of the 20 T cell receptor beta chains below, sequenced in a study of T cell repertoires in cytomegalovirus infection. TCRdb called the reads again in MiXCR, with one record for every CDR3 protein. Here the sample spans about 320,000 distinct CDR3 sequences, more than 8% being singletons. What was sequenced was PBMCs. Receptors originate from a human donor in good health (CMV status not recorded). Some clones in this sample may be carry-over from other donors' samples.

This clonotype was seen repeatedly, ten times or more. The chain is built from TRBV12-3 or TRBV12-4 and TRBJ1-5; 7 positions match TRBD1. V dropped 3 bases and J dropped 5; count of bases not matched to a gene: 10. CDR3 length: 16 amino acids. The CDR3 coding sequence is TGTGCCAGCAGTTTTAGTAAAGGGGGCAGGTATCAGCCCCAGCATTTT. Residues: CASSFSKGGRYQPQHF.

There are many counts of this clonotype. V and J are TRBV24-1 and TRBJ2-3; possibly TRBD2 for D (6 bases). CDR1 and CDR2 (germline): KGHDR, SFDVKD. This CDR3 region has 15 residues. V lost 2 bases to trimming and J lost 2 bases, with 10 bases between them. CDR3: CATSDYAGLTDTQYF. The CDR3 region has the DNA TGTGCCACCAGTGATTACGCGGGGCTCACAGATACGCAGTATTTT.

This clonotype appeared a few times. The V call is TRBV19, the J call TRBJ2-7; D is undetermined. Trimming shortened V by 3 bases and J by 1 base, and 7 bases separated the two germline ends. CDR3 length: 13 residues. CDR1 and CDR2 from the germline V gene are LNHDA and SQIVND (reference sequence). Written as DNA, the CDR3 is TGTGCCAGTAGTATTACACGATCCTACGAGCAGTACTTC. It specifies CASSITRSYEQYF. Using reference TRBV19 and TRBJ2-7 for the parts outside the CDR3, the full variable domain is DGGITQSPKYLFRKEGQNVTLSCEQNLNHDAMYWYRQDPGQGLRLIYYSQIVNDFQKGDIAEGYSVSREKKESFPLTVTSAQKNPTAFYLCASSITRSYEQYFGPGTRLTVT.

This clonotype turned up a few times. V and J are TRBV6-2 or TRBV6-3 and TRBJ2-1, with 7 nucleotides matching TRBD2. Germline V gene data show CDR1 as MNHEY and CDR2 as SVGEGT. The CDR3 has 14 residues. The junction had 4 bases not matched to a gene; V was cut back by 1 base and J by 7 bases. CDR3 residues: CASSYWTRRNEQFF. In DNA form, the CDR3 reads TGTGCCAGCAGTTACTGGACTAGGAGGAATGAGCAGTTCTTC.

The V and J genes are TRBV7-9 and TRBJ1-6; D call uncertain. Germline V gives CDR1 SEHNR, CDR2 FQNEAQ (reference sequence). The CDR3 is made up of 12 amino acids. The V end lost 1 base, the J end lost 14 bases, and 9 bases lay between the germline ends. CDR3 DNA: TGTGCCAGCAGCTTAGGAGCGGACTCCCTCCACTTT. Its protein is CASSLGADSLHF. Variable domain in full (rest from reference TRBV7-9 and TRBJ1-6): DTGVSQNPRHKITKRGQNVTFRCDPISEHNRLYWYRQTLGQGPEFLTYFQNEAQLEKSRLLSDRFSAERPKGSFSTLEIQRTEQGDSAMYLCASSLGADSLHFGNGTRLTVT.

This clonotype was seen many times. The CDR3 protein is CASSLAIGVGYNEQFF. For the CDR3, the DNA is TGTGCCAGCAGCTTAGCGATCGGAGTGGGCTACAATGAGCAGTTCTTC. The chain combines TRBV7-2 with TRBJ2-1, with D unclear. V shed 0 bases and J shed 3 bases, with 12 bases lying between them. The CDR3 is made up of 16 amino acids. Germline CDR1 reads SGHTA; CDR2 reads FQGNSA.

The sample holds many counts of this clonotype. The rearrangement joins TRBV4-2 to TRBJ2-3; TRBD2 matches 11 bases. This CDR3 is 16 amino acids long. After removal of 3 bases from V and 2 bases from J, the junction contained 4 bases not matched to a gene. CDR1 is LGHNA and CDR2 is YNFKEQ in the germline V gene. Here the CDR3 DNA reads TGTGCCAGCAGCCATCGGACTAGCGGGCTCACAGATACGCAGTATTTT. The encoded protein is CASSHRTSGLTDTQYF.

This clonotype was found many times. The chain links TRBV7-2 to TRBJ1-3; 8 nucleotides align to TRBD1. Unmatched junction bases numbered 15, after V lost 1 base and J lost 1 base. The germline gives CDR1 SGHTA, CDR2 FQGNSA. The CDR3 sequence is 20 residues long. The CDR3 sequence: CASSLDPGGTGRISGNTIYF. CDR3 nucleotide sequence: TGTGCCAGCAGCTTAGACCCGGGGGGGACAGGAAGAATTTCTGGAAACACCATATATTTT.

This clonotype was detected many times. The genes are TRBV5-1 and TRBJ2-1; weak D call: TRBD2 (6 bases). Trimming shortened V by 4 bases and J by 6 bases, and 20 bases separated the two germline ends. Per germline, CDR1 SGHRS and CDR2 YFSETQ. This CDR3 contains 16 residues. CDR3 DNA: TGCGCCAGCAGCCCCCTGGGTTTGGGTAGCGGCAATGAGCAGTTCTTC. This gives the protein CASSPLGLGSGNEQFF.

As regards this clonotype: One base away lies a much larger clone, so this may be a sequencing read error. V gene TRBV7-9 combines with J gene TRBJ1-4, with a possible D match to TRBD1 (6 bases). Germline lookup yields CDR1 SEHNR and CDR2 FQNEAQ (reference sequence). This CDR3 spans 14 amino acids. The CDR3 region is CACSSGVRNEKLFF. The CDR3 DNA reads as TGTGCCTGCAGTTCAGGGGTCAGGAATGAAAAACTGTTTTTT.

This clonotype was counted between two and nine times. The V and J genes are TRBV10-3 and TRBJ2-1; D call uncertain. CDR1 is ENHRY and CDR2 is SYGVKD in the germline V gene. CDR3 length: 17 residues. V was trimmed by 2 bases and J by 0 bases, leaving 14 bases between them. The CDR3 sequence: CAISEPQLDSSYNEQFF. DNA of the CDR3: TGTGCCATCAGTGAGCCCCAGCTGGATAGCTCCTACAATGAGCAGTTCTTC.

This clonotype was detected many times. V is TRBV12-3 or TRBV12-4 and J is TRBJ2-1; 9 bases map to TRBD2. The CDR3 has 15 amino acids. V shed 3 bases and J 3 bases; nucleotides not matched to a gene: 3. CDR3 coding DNA: TGTGCCAGCAGTTTTACACTAGCGGGCTACAATGAGCAGTTCTTC. Its protein product is CASSFTLAGYNEQFF.

This clonotype was counted at least ten times. This chain connects TRBV12-3 or TRBV12-4 to TRBJ2-1; no reliable D call. V was shortened by 3 bases and J by 7 bases, with 7 bases between the two germline ends. This CDR3 contains 12 residues. The CDR3 DNA reads as TGTGCCAGCAGTTTTAGCTGGAATGAGCAGTTCTTC. Its translation is CASSFSWNEQFF.

This clonotype has ten or more counts. The J gene is TRBJ2-2, the V gene TRBV7-7, with TRBD2 identical over 12 bases. This CDR3 comprises 16 residues. Per the germline V gene, CDR1 is SSHAT and CDR2 is FNYEAQ (reference sequence). With V trimmed by 5 bases and J by 6 bases, 7 bases remained unmatched. CDR3 region: CASSPLAGGPPGELFF. The CDR3 DNA is TGTGCCAGCAGCCCGCTAGCGGGAGGGCCCCCCGGGGAGCTGTTTTTT.

This clonotype was found many times. The V gene is TRBV14, the J gene TRBJ2-7; no clear D gene. The germline CDR1 and CDR2 sequences are SGHDN and FVKESK. V was cut by 1 base and J by 2 bases, with 6 bases left in between. The CDR3 runs to 13 residues. The CDR3 is CASSQVRAYEQYF. As DNA, the CDR3 is TGTGCCAGCAGCCAAGTTAGGGCCTACGAGCAGTACTTC.

This clonotype appeared a few times. The chain couples TRBV7-9 to TRBJ2-5, with 9 positions matching TRBD1. The germline CDR1 and CDR2 sequences are SEHNR and FQNEAQ (reference sequence). J gave up 4 bases and V 4 bases, and 10 bases lay outside the gene matches. The CDR3 sequence is 16 residues long. CDR3 sequence: CASSSYRTGAIETQYF. The CDR3 DNA reads TGTGCCAGCAGCTCTTACCGGACAGGGGCCATAGAGACCCAGTACTTC.

This chain connects TRBV28 to TRBJ2-7, with a tentative D call TRBD2 (6 bases). Trimming shortened V by 5 bases and J by 4 bases, and 18 bases separated the two germline ends. Per germline, CDR1 MDHEN and CDR2 SYDVKM. The CDR3 contains 15 residues. The CDR3 DNA reads TGTGCCAGCAGTCCTCCCGGGGGATCCCCTTACGAGCAGTACTTC. This codes for CASSPPGGSPYEQYF.

This clonotype was seen many times. V usage is TRBV7-2 and J usage is TRBJ2-3; 9 bases agree with TRBD2. J lost 4 bases, V lost 0 bases, and 8 bases had no gene match. This CDR3 spans 17 amino acids. In germline, CDR1 is SGHTA, CDR2 FQGNSA. CDR3 DNA: TGTGCCAGCAGCTTAGCGCTCCTAGCGGGATACTCAGATACGCAGTATTTT. Translating it yields CASSLALLAGYSDTQYF.

This clonotype was detected many times. V gene TRBV7-2 combines with J gene TRBJ2-4, with D perhaps TRBD2 (6 bases). Looked up from germline, CDR1 is SGHTA and CDR2 is FQGNSA. The V and J ends lost 1 base and 4 bases respectively, with 8 bases between them. There are 14 residues in the CDR3. The CDR3 protein is CASSLVSGKNIQYF. In DNA form, the CDR3 reads TGTGCCAGCAGCTTAGTCAGCGGGAAAAACATTCAGTACTTC.

This clonotype has just a few counts. The rearrangement links TRBV20-1 to TRBJ2-4, with TRBD2 matching 7 bases. The CDR3 contains 16 residues. V dropped 5 bases and J dropped 3; count of bases not matched to a gene: 13. Germline CDR1 and CDR2: DFQATT and SNEGSKA (reference sequence). The CDR3 region has the DNA TGCAGTGCTTGGGGGGGTCGAGGAGGGGACAAAAACATTCAGTACTTC. Amino acid sequence: CSAWGGRGGDKNIQYF.